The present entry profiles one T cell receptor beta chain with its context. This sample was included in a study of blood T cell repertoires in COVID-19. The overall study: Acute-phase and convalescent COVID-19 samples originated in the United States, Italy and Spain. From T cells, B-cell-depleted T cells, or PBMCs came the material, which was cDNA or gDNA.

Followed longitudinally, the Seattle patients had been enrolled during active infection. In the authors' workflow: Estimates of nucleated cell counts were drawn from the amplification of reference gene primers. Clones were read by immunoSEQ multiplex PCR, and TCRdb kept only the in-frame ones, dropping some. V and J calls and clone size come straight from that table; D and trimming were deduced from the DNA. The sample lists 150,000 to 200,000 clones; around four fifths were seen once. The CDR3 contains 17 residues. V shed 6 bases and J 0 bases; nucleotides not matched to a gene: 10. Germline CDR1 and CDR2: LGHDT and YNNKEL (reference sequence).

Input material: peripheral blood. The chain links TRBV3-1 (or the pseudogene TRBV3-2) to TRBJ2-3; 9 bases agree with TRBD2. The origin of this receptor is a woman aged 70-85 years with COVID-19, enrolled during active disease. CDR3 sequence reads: CASRLSGRPHSTDTQYF. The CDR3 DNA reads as TGTGCCAGCAGGCTTAGCGGGAGACCGCATAGCACAGATACGCAGTATTTT.